Listed here are 18 T cell receptor beta chains from one sample, sequenced in a study of control samples from healthy donors and cancer patients. Here immunoSEQ multiplex PCR was the method, and the copy in TCRdb shows in-frame clones only, minus some. The top ten hold about 36% of the sample, which has approximately 100,000 clones, roughly 80% seen once. Sequenced material: PBMCs. The receptors originated from a man aged 70 or older with lung cancer.

This clone was observed a single time. The V call is TRBV6-5, the J call TRBJ1-4, with 9 bases fitting TRBD1. V was clipped by 6 bases and J by 0 bases; unmatched bases: 2. The CDR3 is 15 residues long. CDR1 is MNHEY, CDR2 SVGAGI, per germline. This chain's CDR3 is CASRTGGTTNEKLFF. The CDR3 DNA sequence: TGTGCCAGCAGGACAGGGGGGACAACTAATGAAAAACTGTTTTTT.

The chain is built from TRBV5-1 and TRBJ1-6, with a weak D call TRBD1 (5 bases). In germline, CDR1 is SGHRS, CDR2 YFSETQ. The V gene lost 4 bases and the J gene lost 7 bases, with 24 bases spanning the gap. The CDR3 is 18 amino acids. The CDR3 spells CASSPKTEGRQWNSPLHF. The CDR3 DNA is TGCGCCAGCAGCCCGAAGACGGAGGGGAGACAATGGAATTCACCCCTCCACTTT. Using reference TRBV5-1 and TRBJ1-6 for the parts outside the CDR3, the full variable domain is KAGVTQTPRYLIKTRGQQVTLSCSPISGHRSVSWYQQTPGQGLQFLFEYFSETQRNKGNFPGRFSGRQFSNSRSEMNVSTLELGDSALYLCASSPKTEGRQWNSPLHFGNGTRLTVT.

The V call is TRBV6-5, the J call TRBJ2-3; 8 bases match TRBD2. The V gene end was trimmed by 4 bases and the J gene end by 8 bases; junction bases not matched to a gene: 8. Germline V lookup: CDR1 MNHEY, CDR2 SVGAGI. The CDR3 extends over 14 amino acids. CDR3 in DNA: TGTGCCAGCAGTTCCCGGGGGGGCGGTACTACGCAGTATTTT. Its protein product is CASSSRGGGTTQYF.

The rearrangement joins TRBV27 to TRBJ1-4; D ambiguous. This CDR3 is 13 amino acids long. V was trimmed by 4 bases and J by 5 bases, leaving 8 bases between them. The germline gives CDR1 MNHEY, CDR2 SMNVEV (reference sequence). In DNA, the CDR3 is TGTGCCAGCAGTTACAAGTGGAATGAAAAACTGTTTTTT. This sequence encodes CASSYKWNEKLFF.

Details on this clone: The sample has other DNA sequences that encode this CDR3 too. J is TRBJ1-1 and V is TRBV6-5; 10 nucleotides match TRBD1. Per the germline V gene, CDR1 is MNHEY and CDR2 is SVGAGI. The J segment lost 8 bases and the V segment lost 4 bases, leaving 10 bases of the junction unmatched. The length of the CDR3 is 15 residues. CDR3 bases: TGTGCCAGCAGTTTCCGGGACAGGGGAGGCACCGAAGCTTTCTTT. This sequence encodes CASSFRDRGGTEAFF.

This sequence joins TRBV6-5 and TRBJ2-2, with D possibly called TRBD1 or TRBD2 (6 bases each). Germline V gene data show CDR1 as MNHEY and CDR2 as SVGAGI. V shed 8 bases and J shed 0 bases, with 7 bases lying between them. This CDR3 has 13 residues. CDR3 nucleotides: TGTGCCAGCCGGGGGCCGAACACCGGGGAGCTGTTTTTT. The encoded protein is CASRGPNTGELFF.

The V call is TRBV11-2, the J call TRBJ2-7; no firm D call. CDR3 length: 13 residues. Per the germline V gene, CDR1 is SGHAT and CDR2 is FQNNGV. Trimming left V 4 bases short and J 5 bases short, with 12 bases between. CDR3 sequence reads: CASSSSWSDEQYF. For the CDR3, the DNA is TGTGCCAGCAGCTCCTCCTGGTCCGACGAGCAGTACTTC.

This clone showed up just a few times. The gene calls are TRBV27 and TRBJ2-7, with D perhaps matching TRBD1 (5 bases). The V end was cut by 2 bases, the J end by 2 bases, with 10 bases between. CDR1 and CDR2 from the germline V gene are MNHEY and SMNVEV (reference sequence). This CDR3 has 14 residues. In DNA, the CDR3 is TGTGCCAGCAGTTTAGGCAGGGCCGCCTACGAGCAGTACTTC. Protein: CASSLGRAAYEQYF.

The table lists this clone with a count of one. The genes are TRBV19 and TRBJ1-5; tentatively, D is TRBD1 (6 bases). V lost 6 bases to trimming and J lost 0 bases, with 12 bases between them. This CDR3 has 15 residues. Germline-derived CDR1 and CDR2 are LNHDA and SQIVND (reference sequence). In DNA, the CDR3 is TGTGCCAGTAGCATACAGGGCCATAGCAATCAGCCCCAGCATTTT. As protein: CASSIQGHSNQPQHF. The full variable domain, with the rest looked up from reference TRBV19 and TRBJ1-5, is DGGITQSPKYLFRKEGQNVTLSCEQNLNHDAMYWYRQDPGQGLRLIYYSQIVNDFQKGDIAEGYSVSREKKESFPLTVTSAQKNPTAFYLCASSIQGHSNQPQHFGDGTRLSIL.

The rearrangement uses TRBV18 and TRBJ2-1; 7 bases agree with TRBD2. Unmatched junction bases numbered 8, after V lost 0 bases and J lost 6 bases. Germline values: CDR1 KGHSH, CDR2 LQKENI. The CDR3 extends over 16 amino acids. This CDR3 reads CASSPPAGEKFNEQFF. CDR3 sequence (DNA): TGTGCCAGCTCACCACCCGCGGGGGAAAAATTCAATGAGCAGTTCTTC.

This chain joins TRBV6-5 and TRBJ1-1; no clear D gene. Germline CDR1 MNHEY, CDR2 SVGAGI. V was clipped by 8 bases and J by 6 bases, with 13 bases between them. This CDR3 is 12 amino acids long. CDR3 region: CASGWVRAEAFF. DNA of the CDR3: TGTGCCAGCGGATGGGTACGCGCTGAAGCTTTCTTT.

This chain connects TRBV6-5 to TRBJ1-1, with 9 bases aligning to TRBD1. Germline V CDR1 and CDR2: MNHEY, SVGAGI. This CDR3 has 12 amino acids. Written as DNA, the CDR3 is TGTGGCGTGGGGACAGGGAGGCCTGAAGCTTTCTTT. Translation: CGVGTGRPEAFF.

The CDR3 loop reads CASSFSLDGENEKLFF. The CDR3 coding sequence is TGCGCCAGCAGCTTTTCCTTGGACGGTGAGAATGAAAAACTGTTTTTT. The J gene is TRBJ1-4, the V gene TRBV5-1; D is uncertain. This CDR3 contains 16 residues. Germline CDR1 SGHRS, CDR2 YFSETQ. V was clipped by 2 bases and J by 5 bases, with 16 bases between them.

The chain uses TRBV14 and TRBJ1-2; 9 bases are shared with TRBD1. The germline V gene has CDR1 SGHDN and CDR2 FVKESK. V was clipped by 3 bases and J by 2 bases; unmatched bases: 7. CDR3 length: 16 amino acids. CDR3 nucleotide sequence: TGTGCCAGCAGCCACGGTCCCGGGACAGGGAACTATGGCTACACCTTC. This encodes CASSHGPGTGNYGYTF.

This clone was detected only once. The chain uses TRBV6-6 and TRBJ1-4; a possible D gene is TRBD1 (5 bases). This CDR3 has 15 amino acids. The germline gives CDR1 MNHNY, CDR2 SVGAGI (reference sequence). The ends were cut back, 6 bases at V and 8 bases at J, with 19 bases in the middle. CDR3 DNA: TGTGCCAGCAGCCCGGACGGGACCGGAGTAGAAAAACTGTTTTTT. The encoded protein is CASSPDGTGVEKLFF.

The chain joins TRBV15 to TRBJ2-7; D ambiguous. With 5 bases removed from V and 0 bases from J, the gap between germline ends came to 5 bases. From germline, CDR1 is LNHNV and CDR2 YYDKDF (reference sequence). This CDR3 has 12 amino acids. In DNA, the CDR3 is TGTGCCACCAGCCCCGACTCCTACGAGCAGTACTTC. Amino acid sequence: CATSPDSYEQYF.

The CDR3 DNA is TGTGCCAGCAGCTTTGGATATAGCAATCAGCCCCAGCATTTT. Its translation is CASSFGYSNQPQHF. The chain has TRBV5-5 and TRBJ1-5; no clear D gene. CDR1 and CDR2 from the germline V gene are SGHKS and YYEKEE (reference sequence). This CDR3 has 14 residues. Trimming pared 2 bases from V and 0 bases from J, leaving 6 bases between.

The chain employs TRBV7-2 and TRBJ2-7; D is unclear. The length of the CDR3 is 15 residues. Germline CDR1 reads SGHTA; CDR2 reads FQGNSA. The ends were cut back, 0 bases at V and 3 bases at J, with 12 bases in the middle. The CDR3 loop is CASSLAHRGHYEQYF. Here the CDR3 DNA reads TGTGCCAGCAGCTTAGCCCACAGAGGTCACTACGAGCAGTACTTC.